One TCR beta chain is described in this entry. The antigen this receptor binds is unknown. The record has no base qualities; no much larger clone is one base away. The same CDR3 can be traced to other DNA sequences in this sample. From the cysteine through the phenylalanine, the CDR3 covers 12 amino acids. CDR3 DNA only is kept here, 36 bases in frame from base 1. Taken from the germline V gene, the CDR1 and CDR2 loops are MDHEN and SYDVKM. V was cut back by 4 bases and J by 1 base, leaving a gap of 4 bases between them. The data derive from a study of shared clonotypes between healthy human individuals (dated by TCRdb to 2020 to 2021). Context from the whole study: The cohort included three men and a couple of women between 18 and 49 years of age. Per donor, three plates each were used for CD4 naive and CD4 memory, two for CD8 naive, and one for CD8 memory. Between about 0.85 and 10 billion PBMCs per donor were obtained by leukapheresis. Blood TCR repertoires of several healthy adults were deeply sequenced to estimate repertoire size and the extent of clonotype sharing between individuals. Different laboratories and diverse techniques were used to prepare libraries and sequence TCR repertoires, to increase sequencing depth and limit assay-specific biases.

TCR CDR3 regions were amplified from genomic DNA by multiplex PCR using the deep immunoSEQ assay. Extracted genomic DNA from each cell subset was distributed evenly across all wells of several immunoSEQ 96-well plates, and each plate was treated as a replicate. For sorted subsets, about 0.2 ug genomic DNA, equal to 25,000 to 35,000 T cell genomes, was loaded into each replicate PCR. Purified libraries were quantified with a Qubit 3.0 fluorometer, sized on a Bioanalyzer 2100, and re-quantified with the KAPA Library Quantification kit. Each immunoSEQ 96-well plate was sequenced on its own single-read 150-cycle Illumina NextSeq 550 flow cell. Per the source publication's procedure: The immunoSEQ output contained only junctional sequences without quality scores, so filtering could not match that applied to full-length reads. Sequences were annotated with PyIR, a Python wrapper for IgBLAST v1.9, and V/J genes and CDR3 were assigned using IMGT germline references. Reads were removed for weak V/J assignments (E-value above 1e-6), missing CDR3, stop codons, out-of-frame junctions, or ambiguous translated residues. V3J clonotypes were defined by identical inferred V gene, J gene, and CDR3 amino acid sequence. Percentage overlap between repertoires was calculated by dividing the number of shared unique clonotypes by the size of the smaller repertoire. Three approaches were used to assess repertoire richness: RTK rarefaction, the Chao1 estimator, and Recon v2.1 estimates of unobserved clonotypes. Generation probabilities for all TCRbeta clonotypes obtained by the gDNA method from a handful of donors were computed using OLGA. TCRdb mirrors the immuneACCESS table, restricted to in-frame sequences. Some clones are absent from its copies; in checked studies, under half trace to an unresolved V gene, and the reason for the others is unknown. D and trimming were read from the DNA, whereas the V and J calls and clone size are those reported in that table. For this sample there are around 2.5 million clones; approximately 94% appear just once. Of the sample, 0.36% falls within the top ten clones.

The donors were healthy, HIV-negative adults with no recently reported acute infections or vaccinations. Every donor was a Caucasian adult living in Nashville, Tennessee, USA. CD4+ T cells were enriched by magnetic negative selection, after which naive cells were positively selected on CD45RA and the negative fraction was taken as the memory subset. Blood was collected by leukapheresis, and PBMCs were isolated by Ficoll-Histopaque density gradient centrifugation and then cryopreserved in liquid nitrogen vapor phase. Analytical flow cytometry was used to check the purity and quantity of every magnetically sorted T cell population. From each sorted fraction, genomic DNA was isolated and quantified by UV absorbance on a Nanodrop 2000c. Summary of the overall study and its limitations: Incomplete sequencing was indicated by rarefaction of sorted-subset datasets, despite the large sequencing depth. Only blood was sampled, and tissue TCR repertoires likely differ from those in blood. Pairwise subsampling indicated that sequencing depth was expected to affect the degree of clonotype sharing among donors. Compared with non-shared clonotypes, clonotypes shared by all four sorted-subset donors had higher generation probabilities. About 5% of naive CD4, 3% to 4% of naive CD8, about 2.4% of memory CD4, and 0.4% of memory CD8 clonotypes were shared across a few donors. Because the study included a small number of donors, the genetic and exposure-history diversity represented was limited. Naive subsets generally had larger estimated clonotype richness than memory subsets did.

The chain is assembled from TRBV28 and TRBJ2-5; there is no confident call for the D gene. This sequence was found in a man between 18 and 29 years old in good health. Some clones in this sample may be carry-over from other donors' samples. Sequencing was done on a sample of naive CD4+ T cells from PBMCs. What the cell subset or site label conveys for this sample: CD45RA+ positively selected. The sequence in DNA is TGTGCCAGCAGTTCGATCCAAGAGACCCAGTACTTC. Translated, this is CASSSIQETQYF.